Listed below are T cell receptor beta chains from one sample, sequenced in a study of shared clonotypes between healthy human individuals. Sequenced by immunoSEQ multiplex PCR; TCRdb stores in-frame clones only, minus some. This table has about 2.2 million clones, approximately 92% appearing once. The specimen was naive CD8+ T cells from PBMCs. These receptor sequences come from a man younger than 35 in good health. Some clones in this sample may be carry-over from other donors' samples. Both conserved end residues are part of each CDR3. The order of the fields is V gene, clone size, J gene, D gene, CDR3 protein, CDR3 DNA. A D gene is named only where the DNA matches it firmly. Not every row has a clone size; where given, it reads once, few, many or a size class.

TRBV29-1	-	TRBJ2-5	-	CSVDLLDSQYQETQYF	TGCAGCGTTGATCTGTTGGACAGCCAGTACCAAGAGACCCAGTACTTC
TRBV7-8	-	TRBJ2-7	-	CASSSDWGYAASYEQYF	TGTGCCAGCAGCTCCGATTGGGGCTACGCAGCGTCCTACGAGCAGTACTTC
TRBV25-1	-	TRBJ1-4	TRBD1	CASRGGQGTEKLFF	TGTGCCAGCAGGGGGGGACAGGGGACTGAAAAACTGTTTTTT
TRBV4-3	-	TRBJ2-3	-	CASSQRDSGPDTQYF	TGCGCCAGCAGCCAACGGGACAGCGGGCCAGATACGCAGTATTTT
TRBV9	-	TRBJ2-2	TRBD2	CASSEIEGLAGVGELFF	TGTGCCAGCAGCGAAATAGAAGGACTAGCGGGGGTCGGGGAGCTGTTTTTT
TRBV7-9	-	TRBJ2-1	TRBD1	CASTNGQGFYNEQFF	TGTGCCAGCACCAACGGACAGGGCTTCTACAATGAGCAGTTCTTC
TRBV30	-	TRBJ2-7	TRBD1	CAWSVWKANRGYEQYF	TGTGCCTGGAGCGTCTGGAAGGCTAACAGGGGCTACGAGCAGTACTTC
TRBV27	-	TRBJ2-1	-	CASSFLAAGNDEQFF	TGTGCCAGCAGTTTTCTGGCGGCCGGGAACGATGAGCAGTTCTTC
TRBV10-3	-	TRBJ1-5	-	CAISESGEGNQPQHF	TGTGCCATCAGTGAGTCGGGGGAGGGGAATCAGCCCCAGCATTTT
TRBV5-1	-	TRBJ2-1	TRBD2	CASSPLGLAGVREQFF	TGCGCCAGCAGCCCCCTAGGACTAGCGGGAGTAAGAGAGCAGTTCTTC
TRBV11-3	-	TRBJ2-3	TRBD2	CASSSRESDTQYF	TGTGCCAGCAGCTCGCGGGAGTCAGATACGCAGTATTTT
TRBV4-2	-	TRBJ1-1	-	CASSQDLWQGRNTEAFF	TGTGCCAGCAGCCAAGATCTCTGGCAGGGCAGGAACACTGAAGCTTTCTTT
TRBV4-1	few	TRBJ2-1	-	CASSQTNEQFF	TGCGCCAGCAGCCAAACCAATGAGCAGTTCTTC
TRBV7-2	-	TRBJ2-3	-	CASSYPPVDTQYF	TGTGCCAGCAGCTACCCTCCGGTAGATACGCAGTATTTT
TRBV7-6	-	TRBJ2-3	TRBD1	CASSLALGRDRTDTQYF	TGTGCCAGCAGCTTAGCACTGGGGCGGGACAGGACAGATACGCAGTATTTT
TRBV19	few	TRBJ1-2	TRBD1	CATSPRTGILRGYTF	TGTGCCACCTCACCCCGGACAGGCATCCTGCGGGGCTACACCTTC
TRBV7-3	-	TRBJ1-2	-	CASSLNPEGYGYTF	TGTGCCAGCAGCTTAAACCCAGAAGGCTATGGCTACACCTTC
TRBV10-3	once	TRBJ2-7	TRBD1	CAAGQGASEQYF	TGTGCCGCGGGACAGGGGGCATCCGAGCAGTACTTC
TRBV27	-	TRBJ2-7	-	CASSPSRAYEQYF	TGTGCCAGCAGTCCATCTAGGGCCTACGAGCAGTACTTC
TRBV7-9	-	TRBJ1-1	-	CASSRPNTEAFF	TGTGCCAGCAGCCGTCCGAACACTGAAGCTTTCTTT
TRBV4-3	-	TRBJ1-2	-	CASSPDRTNYGYTF	TGCGCCAGCAGCCCGGACAGAACTAACTATGGCTACACCTTC
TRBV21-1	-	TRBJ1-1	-	CASTVSTGQYTEAFF	TGTGCCAGCACCGTGTCAACGGGACAATACACTGAAGCTTTCTTT
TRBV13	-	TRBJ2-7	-	CASSPPSGNPHEQYF	TGTGCCAGCAGCCCCCCTTCGGGTAATCCCCACGAGCAGTACTTC